This paragraph reports one T cell receptor beta chain. Authors' analysis steps: Reference gene primers were amplified, and this amplification served to estimate nucleated cell counts. Method: immunoSEQ multiplex PCR; TCRdb's copy keeps in-frame clones and lacks some. V, J and clone size are taken as reported in that table, and D and trimming were inferred from the DNA itself. The table shows some 130,000 clones, with over 75% occurring only once. V lost 4 bases and J 6 bases, leaving 13 bases between the germline ends. This CDR3 contains 13 residues. CDR1 and CDR2 from the germline V gene are MNHEY and SMNVEV (reference sequence). The sample belongs to a study of blood T cell repertoires in COVID-19. Study summary: Whether acute or convalescent, the COVID-19 samples came from the United States, Italy and Spain. PBMCs, B-cell-depleted T cells, or T cells provided the cDNA or gDNA that made up the material.

This clonotype originated in a woman aged 55-75 years with acute or convalescent COVID-19. The V and J genes are TRBV27 and TRBJ2-7; D perhaps matches TRBD2 (5 bases). The specimen was peripheral blood. The CDR3 protein is CASSYTRYREQYF. In nucleotides, the CDR3 is TGTGCCAGCAGTTATACTAGATACCGCGAGCAGTACTTC.